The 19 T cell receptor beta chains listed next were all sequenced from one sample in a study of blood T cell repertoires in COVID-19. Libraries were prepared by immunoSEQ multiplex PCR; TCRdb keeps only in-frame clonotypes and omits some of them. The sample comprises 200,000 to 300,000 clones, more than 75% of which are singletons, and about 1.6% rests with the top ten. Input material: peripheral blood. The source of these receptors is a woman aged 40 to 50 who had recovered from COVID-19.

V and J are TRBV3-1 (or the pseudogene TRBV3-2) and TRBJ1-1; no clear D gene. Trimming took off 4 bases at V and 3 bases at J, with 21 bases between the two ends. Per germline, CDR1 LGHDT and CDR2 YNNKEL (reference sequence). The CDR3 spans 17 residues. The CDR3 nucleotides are TGTGCCAGCAGCCTCACCCCCTCCCCGACGGAGGACACTGAAGCTTTCTTT. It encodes CASSLTPSPTEDTEAFF.

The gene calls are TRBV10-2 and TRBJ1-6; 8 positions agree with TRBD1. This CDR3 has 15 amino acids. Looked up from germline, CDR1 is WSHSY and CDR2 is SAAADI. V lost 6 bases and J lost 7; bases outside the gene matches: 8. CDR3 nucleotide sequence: TGCGCCAGCAGATTTGGGACAGGAGCCAATTCACCCCTCCACTTT. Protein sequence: CASRFGTGANSPLHF.

CDR3 sequence: CASSSLGQGTGNIQYF. For the CDR3, the DNA is TGTGCCAGCTCATCTTTAGGACAGGGAACAGGGAACATTCAGTACTTC. J is TRBJ2-4 and V is TRBV18; TRBD1 matches 8 bases. The CDR3 runs to 16 residues. The V segment lost 5 bases and the J segment 7 bases; nucleotides outside the gene matches: 13. Germline V gene lookup returns CDR1 KGHSH and CDR2 LQKENI.

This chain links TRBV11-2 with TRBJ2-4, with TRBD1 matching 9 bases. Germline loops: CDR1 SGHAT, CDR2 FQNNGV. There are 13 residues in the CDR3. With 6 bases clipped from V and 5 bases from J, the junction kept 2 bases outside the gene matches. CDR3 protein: CASSRTGENIQYF. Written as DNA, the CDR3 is TGTGCCAGCAGTCGGACAGGGGAAAACATTCAGTACTTC.

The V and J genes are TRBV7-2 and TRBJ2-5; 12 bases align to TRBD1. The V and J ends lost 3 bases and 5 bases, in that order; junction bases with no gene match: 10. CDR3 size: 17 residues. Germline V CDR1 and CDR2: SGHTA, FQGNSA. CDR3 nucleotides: TGTGCCAGCAGCTTTAGCGCGGGACAGGGGGCGCGGGAGACCCAGTACTTC. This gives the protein CASSFSAGQGARETQYF.

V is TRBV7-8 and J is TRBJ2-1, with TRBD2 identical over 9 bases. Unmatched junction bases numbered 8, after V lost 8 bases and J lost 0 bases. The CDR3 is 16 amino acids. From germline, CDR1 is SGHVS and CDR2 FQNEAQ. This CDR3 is CASRSSGGSSYNEQFF. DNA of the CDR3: TGTGCCAGCCGGTCGAGCGGGGGGAGCTCCTACAATGAGCAGTTCTTC. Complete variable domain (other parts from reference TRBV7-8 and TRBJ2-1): GAGVSQSPRYKVAKRGQDVALRCDPISGHVSLFWYQQALGQGPEFLTYFQNEAQLDKSGLPSDRFFAERPEGSVSTLKIQRTQQEDSAVYLCASRSSGGSSYNEQFFGPGTRLTVL.

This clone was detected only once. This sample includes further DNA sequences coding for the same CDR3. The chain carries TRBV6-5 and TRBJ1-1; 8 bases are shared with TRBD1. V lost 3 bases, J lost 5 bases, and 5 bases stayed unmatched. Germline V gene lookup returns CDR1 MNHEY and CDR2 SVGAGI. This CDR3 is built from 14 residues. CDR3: CASSYTGGGTEAFF. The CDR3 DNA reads TGTGCCAGCAGTTATACAGGGGGAGGGACTGAAGCTTTCTTT.

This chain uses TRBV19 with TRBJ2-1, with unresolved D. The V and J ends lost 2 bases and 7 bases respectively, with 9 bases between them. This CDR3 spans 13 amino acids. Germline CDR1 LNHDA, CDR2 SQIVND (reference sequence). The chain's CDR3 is CASSITRVNEQFF. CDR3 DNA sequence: TGTGCCAGTAGTATAACCCGGGTGAATGAGCAGTTCTTC.

In DNA form, the CDR3 reads TGCGCCAGCAGCCAAGATCGGGGGACAGGGGGCCAGCAGTACTTC. Protein sequence: CASSQDRGTGGQQYF. The chain combines TRBV4-1 with TRBJ2-7; 12 nucleotides match TRBD1. V lost 0 bases, J lost 8 bases, and 5 bases stayed unmatched. The CDR3 contains 15 residues. CDR1 MGHRA and CDR2 YSYEKL come from the germline V gene.

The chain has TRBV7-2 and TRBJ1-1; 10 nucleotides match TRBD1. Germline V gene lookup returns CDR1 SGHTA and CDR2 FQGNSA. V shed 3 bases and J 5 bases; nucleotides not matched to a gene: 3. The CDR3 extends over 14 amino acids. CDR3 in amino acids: CASSLTGGGTEAFF. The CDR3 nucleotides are TGTGCCAGCAGCTTGACAGGGGGCGGAACTGAAGCTTTCTTT. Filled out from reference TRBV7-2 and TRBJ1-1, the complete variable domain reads GAGVSQSPSNKVTEKGKDVELRCDPISGHTALYWYRQSLGQGLEFLIYFQGNSAPDKSGLPSDRFSAERTGGSVSTLTIQRTQQEDSAVYLCASSLTGGGTEAFFGQGTRLTVV.

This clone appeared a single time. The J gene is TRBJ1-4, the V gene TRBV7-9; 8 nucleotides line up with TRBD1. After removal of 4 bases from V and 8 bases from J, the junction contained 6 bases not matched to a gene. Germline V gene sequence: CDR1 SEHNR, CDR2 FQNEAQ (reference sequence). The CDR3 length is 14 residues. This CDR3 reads CASSSTGGQEKLFF. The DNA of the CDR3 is TGTGCCAGCAGCTCCACAGGGGGACAGGAAAAACTGTTTTTT.

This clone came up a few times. CDR3 sequence (DNA): TGTGCCAGTAGTATGAGGGGGACAGGGGGCACAGATACGCAGTATTTT. Protein: CASSMRGTGGTDTQYF. The rearrangement joins TRBV19 to TRBJ2-3; 10 positions match TRBD1. The germline V gene has CDR1 LNHDA and CDR2 SQIVND (reference sequence). J was trimmed by 1 base and V by 3 bases; bases with no gene match: 4. The CDR3 sequence is 16 residues long.

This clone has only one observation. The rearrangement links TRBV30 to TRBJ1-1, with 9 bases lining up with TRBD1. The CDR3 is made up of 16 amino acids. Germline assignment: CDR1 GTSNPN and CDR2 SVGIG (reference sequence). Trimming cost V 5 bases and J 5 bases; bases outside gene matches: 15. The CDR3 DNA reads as TGTGCCTGGCGTGAGGGGACAGGGCGCGGGAGAACTGAAGCTTTCTTT. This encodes CAWREGTGRGRTEAFF.

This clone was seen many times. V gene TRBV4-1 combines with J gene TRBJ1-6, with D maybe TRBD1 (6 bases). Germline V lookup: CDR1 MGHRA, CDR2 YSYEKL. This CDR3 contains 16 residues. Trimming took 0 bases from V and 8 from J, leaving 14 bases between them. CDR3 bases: TGCGCCAGCAGCCAAGACCCCCCAGGGGTGGATTCACCCCTCCACTTT. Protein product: CASSQDPPGVDSPLHF.

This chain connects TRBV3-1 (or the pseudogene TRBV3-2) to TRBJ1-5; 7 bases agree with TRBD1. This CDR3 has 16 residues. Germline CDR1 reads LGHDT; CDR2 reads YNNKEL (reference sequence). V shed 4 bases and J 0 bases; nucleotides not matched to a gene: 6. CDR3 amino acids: CASSPMGQFSNQPQHF. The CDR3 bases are TGTGCCAGCAGCCCGATGGGACAGTTTAGCAATCAGCCCCAGCATTTT.

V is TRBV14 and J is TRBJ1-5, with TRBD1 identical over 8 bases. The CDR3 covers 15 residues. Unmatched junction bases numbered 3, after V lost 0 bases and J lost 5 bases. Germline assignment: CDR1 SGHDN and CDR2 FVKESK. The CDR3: CASSQEDRVHQPQHF. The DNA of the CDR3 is TGTGCCAGCAGCCAAGAGGACAGGGTACATCAGCCCCAGCATTTT.

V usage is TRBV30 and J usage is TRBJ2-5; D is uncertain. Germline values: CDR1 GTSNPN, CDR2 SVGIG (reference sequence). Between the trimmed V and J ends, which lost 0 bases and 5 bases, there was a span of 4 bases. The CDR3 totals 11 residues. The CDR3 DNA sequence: TGTGCCTGGAGTGTCGGGGAGACCCAGTACTTC. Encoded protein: CAWSVGETQYF.

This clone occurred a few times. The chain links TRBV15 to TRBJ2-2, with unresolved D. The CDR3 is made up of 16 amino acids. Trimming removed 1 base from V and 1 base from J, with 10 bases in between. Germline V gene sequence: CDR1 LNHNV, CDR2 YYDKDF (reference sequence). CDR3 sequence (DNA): TGTGCCACCAGCAGAGGGAGAACGGGGAACACCGGGGAGCTGTTTTTT. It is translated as CATSRGRTGNTGELFF.

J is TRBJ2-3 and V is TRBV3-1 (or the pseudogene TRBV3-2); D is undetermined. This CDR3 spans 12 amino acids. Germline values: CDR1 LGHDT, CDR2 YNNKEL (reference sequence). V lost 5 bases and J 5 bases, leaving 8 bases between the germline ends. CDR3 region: CASSFDRDTQYF. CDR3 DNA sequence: TGTGCCAGCAGCTTTGATAGAGATACGCAGTATTTT.